This TCR beta chain came from a study of blood T cell repertoires in COVID-19. Sequencing was performed with immunoSEQ multiplex PCR; in TCRdb, only in-frame clones are kept and a portion is missing. This sample has about 84,000 clones, with 83% found just once. This clone appeared once. This TCR came from a woman older than 75 with acute or convalescent COVID-19. The sequencing sample was made of peripheral blood.

CDR3: CASSYSMEQGTGELFF. CDR3 nucleotides: TGTGCCAGCAGTTACTCGATGGAACAGGGGACCGGGGAGCTGTTTTTT. The genes are TRBV6-5 and TRBJ2-2; 7 bases map to TRBD1. The germline CDR1 and CDR2 sequences are MNHEY and SVGAGI. The CDR3 runs 16 residues. Trimming at V came to 0 bases and at J to 5 bases, leaving 6 bases not matched to a gene.